The 17 T cell receptor beta chains below come from one sample, sequenced in a study of blood T cell repertoires in COVID-19. Profiled with immunoSEQ multiplex PCR; TCRdb holds only in-frame clones, not every one. There are approximately 75,000 clones in the sample; around 89% occur only once, and 0.58% lies in the top ten. Sequences were obtained from peripheral blood. Every receptor here comes from a man between 60 and 70 years old with acute or convalescent COVID-19.

The chain couples TRBV11-2 to TRBJ2-2; 9 bases map to TRBD2. Germline V lookup: CDR1 SGHAT, CDR2 FQNNGV. Trimming removed 5 bases from V and 2 bases from J; junction bases left unmatched: 12. CDR3 length: 18 amino acids. The CDR3 DNA is TGTGCCAGCAGCCCGGGGGATCTAGCGGGGCTTAACACCGGGGAGCTGTTTTTT. Amino acids: CASSPGDLAGLNTGELFF.

The chain uses TRBV5-4 and TRBJ2-7, with 8 bases that match TRBD1. The CDR3 is 13 residues long. The ends lost 4 bases at V and 5 bases at J; junction bases unmatched: 5. CDR1 SGHNT and CDR2 YYREEE come from the germline V gene (reference sequence). CDR3 DNA: TGTGCCAGCAGCGACAGGGGCTTCGACGAGCAGTACTTC. Protein: CASSDRGFDEQYF.

The chain combines TRBV11-2 with TRBJ2-2; the match to TRBD1 covers 9 bases. Germline trimming cut 8 bases from V and 2 bases from J; bases unmatched to any gene: 6. CDR3 length: 15 amino acids. The germline V gene has CDR1 SGHAT and CDR2 FQNNGV. The CDR3 DNA follows: TGTGCCAGCGGGGAGGACAGGGGAAACACCGGGGAGCTGTTTTTT. As protein: CASGEDRGNTGELFF.

This clone came up a few times. This sequence joins TRBV19 and TRBJ1-1; 12 nucleotides match TRBD1. V lost 5 bases to trimming and J lost 5 bases; unmatched junction nucleotides: 15. CDR1 and CDR2 (germline): LNHDA, SQIVND (reference sequence). This CDR3 region has 18 residues. For the CDR3, the DNA is TGTGCCAGTAGTTTAAGGCCCGGGACAGGGGGCCGAGGGACTGAAGCTTTCTTT. This codes for CASSLRPGTGGRGTEAFF.

The gene calls are TRBV7-2 and TRBJ1-1; no clear D. CDR3 length equals 15 residues. V dropped 5 bases and J dropped 1 base, with 14 bases sitting between them. Per the germline V gene, CDR1 is SGHTA and CDR2 is FQGNSA. The CDR3 here is CASSPLVSANTEAFF. In DNA, the CDR3 is TGTGCCAGCAGCCCTCTAGTATCAGCGAACACTGAAGCTTTCTTT.

This clone was detected a few times. This chain connects TRBV11-2 to TRBJ2-5, with D uncertain. Germline V lookup: CDR1 SGHAT, CDR2 FQNNGV. V was cut by 0 bases and J by 5 bases, with 13 bases left in between. The CDR3 totals 15 residues. The chain's CDR3 is CASSLEKAGRETQYF. The CDR3 region has the DNA TGTGCCAGCAGCTTAGAAAAGGCAGGCAGGGAGACCCAGTACTTC.

The genes are TRBV7-3 and TRBJ1-6; tentatively, D is TRBD1 (5 bases). The CDR3 has 13 amino acids. Germline lookup yields CDR1 SGHTA and CDR2 FQGTGA. The V gene lost 5 bases and the J gene lost 7 bases, with 9 bases spanning the gap. CDR3 region: CASSGGVNSPLHF. The CDR3 nucleotides read TGTGCCAGCAGCGGAGGGGTCAATTCACCCCTCCACTTT. The full variable domain, its missing parts supplied by reference TRBV7-3 and TRBJ1-6, is GAGVSQTPSNKVTEKGKYVELRCDPISGHTALYWYRQSLGQGPEFLIYFQGTGAADDSGLPNDRFFAVRPEGSVSTLKIQRTERGDSAVYLCASSGGVNSPLHFGNGTRLTVT.

This chain connects TRBV9 to TRBJ1-2; D remains unclear. The CDR3 loop spans 13 amino acids. CDR1 and CDR2 from the germline V gene are SGDLS and YYNGEE. Trimming pared 0 bases from V and 5 bases from J, leaving 8 bases between. The CDR3 loop is CASSVAEGYGYTF. For the CDR3, the DNA is TGTGCCAGCAGCGTAGCTGAGGGTTATGGCTACACCTTC.

J is TRBJ2-5 and V is TRBV10-2; a possible D gene is TRBD2 (5 bases). The CDR3 contains 15 residues. Trimming cost V 2 bases and J 4 bases, with 14 bases left between them. Germline-derived CDR1 and CDR2 are WSHSY and SAAADI. The CDR3 loop reads CASSERGERAETQYF. In DNA form, the CDR3 reads TGCGCCAGCAGTGAGCGTGGGGAGCGAGCAGAGACCCAGTACTTC.

In its sample, this clone was seen once. The V gene is TRBV7-3, the J gene TRBJ2-5; TRBD1 is a possible D gene (5 bases). Germline V gene sequence: CDR1 SGHTA, CDR2 FQGTGA. V was pared by 3 bases and J by 4 bases, with 12 bases between. There are 14 residues in the CDR3. The CDR3 DNA sequence: TGTGCCAGCAGCTTCGACAGTATTTCAGAGACCCAGTACTTC. Its protein product is CASSFDSISETQYF.

The chain is built from TRBV2 and TRBJ1-1; D is uncertain. This CDR3 contains 12 residues. CDR1 and CDR2 (germline): SNHLY, FYNNEI. V was clipped by 3 bases and J by 5 bases, with 7 bases between them. The CDR3 loop is CASSDPRTEAFF. The CDR3, as DNA: TGTGCCAGCAGTGACCCGAGGACTGAAGCTTTCTTT.

V usage is TRBV19 and J usage is TRBJ2-1; D is undetermined. V was cut by 3 bases and J by 7 bases, with 10 bases left in between. CDR1 is LNHDA and CDR2 is SQIVND in the germline V gene (reference sequence). This CDR3 is built from 13 residues. The CDR3 region has the DNA TGTGCCAGTAGTATGCAGATTGTAAATGAGCAGTTCTTC. It codes for CASSMQIVNEQFF.

The V call is TRBV9, the J call TRBJ2-7; a weak D match, TRBD2 (6 bases). The germline V and J ends were trimmed by 2 bases and 2 bases, with 17 bases remaining between them. The CDR3 length is 16 residues. In germline, CDR1 is SGDLS, CDR2 YYNGEE. The CDR3 DNA sequence: TGTGCCAGCAGCGTGTCGGGACTCATACACCCCTACGAGCAGTACTTC. Its protein product is CASSVSGLIHPYEQYF.

V gene TRBV24-1 combines with J gene TRBJ2-5, with TRBD1 identical over 7 bases. The V gene's germline CDR1 is KGHDR and CDR2 SFDVKD. The CDR3 runs 13 residues. The J segment lost 1 base and the V segment lost 7 bases, leaving 2 bases of the junction unmatched. The CDR3, as DNA: TGTGCCACCAGAAGGGACAGCCAAGAGACCCAGTACTTC. Translation: CATRRDSQETQYF.

The J gene is TRBJ1-1, the V gene TRBV10-3; maybe TRBD1 (6 bases). Trimming removed 2 bases at V and 1 base at J, with 8 bases between. The CDR3 covers 14 residues. Germline V gene sequence: CDR1 ENHRY, CDR2 SYGVKD. This CDR3 reads CAISEMTGNTEAFF. In DNA form, the CDR3 reads TGTGCCATCAGTGAGATGACAGGGAACACTGAAGCTTTCTTT.

CDR3 in amino acids: CASKEGQQSSYGYTF. CDR3 sequence (DNA): TGTGCCAGCAAGGAAGGACAGCAGTCATCCTATGGCTACACCTTC. The chain uses TRBV6-5 and TRBJ1-2; TRBD1 might be the D (6 bases). Germline loops: CDR1 MNHEY, CDR2 SVGAGI. Trimming shortened V by 7 bases and J by 4 bases, and 19 bases separated the two germline ends. The CDR3 extends over 15 amino acids.

The chain is built from TRBV9 and TRBJ1-3; D perhaps matches TRBD1 (6 bases). CDR1 is SGDLS and CDR2 is YYNGEE in the germline V gene. The CDR3 consists of 16 residues. Trimming left V 4 bases short and J 9 bases short, with 23 bases between. The CDR3, as DNA: TGTGCCAGCAGCTCATTCGCCCGGACTGGGGGCAGCACCATATATTTT. Amino acid sequence: CASSSFARTGGSTIYF.